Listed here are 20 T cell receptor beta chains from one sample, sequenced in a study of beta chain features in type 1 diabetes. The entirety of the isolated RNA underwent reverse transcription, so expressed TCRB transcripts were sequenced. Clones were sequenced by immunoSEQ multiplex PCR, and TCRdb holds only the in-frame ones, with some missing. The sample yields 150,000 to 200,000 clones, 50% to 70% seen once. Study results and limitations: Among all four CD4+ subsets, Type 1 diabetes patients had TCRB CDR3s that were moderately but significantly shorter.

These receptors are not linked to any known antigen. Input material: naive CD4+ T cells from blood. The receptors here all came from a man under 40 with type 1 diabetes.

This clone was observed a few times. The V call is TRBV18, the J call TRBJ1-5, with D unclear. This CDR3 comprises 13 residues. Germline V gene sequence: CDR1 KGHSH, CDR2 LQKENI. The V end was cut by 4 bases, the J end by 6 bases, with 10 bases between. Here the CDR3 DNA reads TGTGCCAGCTCACGTCACATGGGTCAGCCCCAGCATTTT. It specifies CASSRHMGQPQHF.

The CDR3 coding sequence is TGTGCCAGCTCGAAGGGTGGCCAAGAGACCCAGTACTTC. Amino acids: CASSKGGQETQYF. The chain has TRBV18 and TRBJ2-5, with unresolved D. From germline, CDR1 is KGHSH and CDR2 LQKENI. V was shortened by 6 bases and J by 1 base, with 9 bases between the two germline ends. The CDR3 extends over 13 amino acids. The full variable domain, its missing parts supplied by reference TRBV18 and TRBJ2-5, is NAGVMQNPRHLVRRRGQEARLRCSPMKGHSHVYWYRQLPEEGLKFMVYLQKENIIDESGMPKERFSAEFPKEGPSILRIQQVVRGDSAAYFCASSKGGQETQYFGPGTRLLVL.

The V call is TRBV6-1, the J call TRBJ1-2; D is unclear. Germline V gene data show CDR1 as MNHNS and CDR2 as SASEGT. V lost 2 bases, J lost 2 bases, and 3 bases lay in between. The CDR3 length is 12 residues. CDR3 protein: CASSETNYGYTF. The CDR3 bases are TGTGCCAGCAGTGAAACGAACTATGGCTACACCTTC.

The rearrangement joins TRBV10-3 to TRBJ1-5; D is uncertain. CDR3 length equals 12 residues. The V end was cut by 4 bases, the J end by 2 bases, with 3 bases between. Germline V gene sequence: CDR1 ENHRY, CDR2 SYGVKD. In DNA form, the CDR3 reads TGTGCCATCAGTGCGGGCAATCAGCCCCAGCATTTT. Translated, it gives CAISAGNQPQHF.

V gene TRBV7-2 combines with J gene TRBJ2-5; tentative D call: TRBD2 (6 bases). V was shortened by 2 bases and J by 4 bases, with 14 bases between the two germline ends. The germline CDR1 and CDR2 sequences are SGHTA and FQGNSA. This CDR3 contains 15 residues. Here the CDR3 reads CASSLFASEGETQYF. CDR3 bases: TGTGCCAGCAGCTTATTCGCTAGCGAGGGAGAGACCCAGTACTTC.

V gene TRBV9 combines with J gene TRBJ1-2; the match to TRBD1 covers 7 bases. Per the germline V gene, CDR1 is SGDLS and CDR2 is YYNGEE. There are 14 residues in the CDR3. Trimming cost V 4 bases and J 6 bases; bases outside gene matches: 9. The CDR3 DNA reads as TGTGCCAGCAGCACCCGACAGGGTGAGGATGGCTACACCTTC. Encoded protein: CASSTRQGEDGYTF.

The CDR3, as DNA: TGTGCCAGCAAGGGACAGGGAATCCAGTGGCAGTACTTC. This codes for CASKGQGIQWQYF. The chain employs TRBV28 and TRBJ2-7; 9 nucleotides line up with TRBD1. This CDR3 comprises 13 residues. V was clipped by 7 bases and J by 9 bases; unmatched bases: 10. Germline-derived CDR1 and CDR2 are MDHEN and SYDVKM.

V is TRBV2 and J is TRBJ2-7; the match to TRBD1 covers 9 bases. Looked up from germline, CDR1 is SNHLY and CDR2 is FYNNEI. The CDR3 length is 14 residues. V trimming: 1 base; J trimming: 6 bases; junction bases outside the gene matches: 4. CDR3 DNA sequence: TGTGCCAGCAGTGAAGACAGGGGGCCGGGCGAGCAGTACTTC. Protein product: CASSEDRGPGEQYF. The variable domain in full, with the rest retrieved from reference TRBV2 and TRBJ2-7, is EPEVTQTPSHQVTQMGQEVILRCVPISNHLYFYWYRQILGQKVEFLVSFYNNEISEKSEIFDDQFSVERPDGSNFTLKIRSTKLEDSAMYFCASSEDRGPGEQYFGPGTRLTVT.

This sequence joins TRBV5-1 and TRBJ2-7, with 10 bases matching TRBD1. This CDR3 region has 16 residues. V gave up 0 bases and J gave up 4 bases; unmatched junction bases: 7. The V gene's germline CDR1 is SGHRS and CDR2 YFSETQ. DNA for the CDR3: TGCGCCAGCAGCTTGGAACCGACAGGGGGCTATTACGAGCAGTACTTC. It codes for CASSLEPTGGYYEQYF.

CDR3 sequence reads: CASSPPGIRYNEQFF. As DNA, the CDR3 is TGTGCCAGCAGCCCGCCCGGGATCCGCTACAATGAGCAGTTCTTC. The chain couples TRBV7-9 to TRBJ2-1; D is possibly TRBD2 (5 bases). The CDR3 consists of 15 residues. V was pared by 5 bases and J by 3 bases, with 14 bases between. The germline V gene encodes CDR1 SEHNR and CDR2 FQNEAQ (reference sequence).

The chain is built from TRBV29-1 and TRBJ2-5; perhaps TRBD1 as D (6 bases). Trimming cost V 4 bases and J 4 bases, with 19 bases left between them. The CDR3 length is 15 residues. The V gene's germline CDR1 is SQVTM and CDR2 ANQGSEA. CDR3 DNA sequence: TGCAGCGTTGGAGCCTTTACAGGGACGATAGAGACCCAGTACTTC. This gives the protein CSVGAFTGTIETQYF.

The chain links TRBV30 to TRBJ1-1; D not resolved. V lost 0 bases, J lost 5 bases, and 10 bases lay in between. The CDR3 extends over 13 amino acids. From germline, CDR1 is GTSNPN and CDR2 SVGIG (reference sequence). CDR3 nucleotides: TGTGCCTGGAGTGTAGGGTTTGGGACTGAAGCTTTCTTT. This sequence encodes CAWSVGFGTEAFF.

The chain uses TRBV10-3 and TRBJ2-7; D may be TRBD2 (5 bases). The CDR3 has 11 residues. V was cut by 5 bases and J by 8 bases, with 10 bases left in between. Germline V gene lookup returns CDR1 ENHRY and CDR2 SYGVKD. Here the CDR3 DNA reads TGTGCCATCAGTCACGAGGGCCAGCAGTACTTC. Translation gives CAISHEGQQYF.

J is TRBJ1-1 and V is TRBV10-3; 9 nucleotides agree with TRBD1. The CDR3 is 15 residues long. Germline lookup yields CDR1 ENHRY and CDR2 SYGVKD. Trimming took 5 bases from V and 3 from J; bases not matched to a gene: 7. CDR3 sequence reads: CAISSPGQGDTEAFF. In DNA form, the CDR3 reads TGTGCCATCAGTAGCCCGGGACAGGGCGACACTGAAGCTTTCTTT.

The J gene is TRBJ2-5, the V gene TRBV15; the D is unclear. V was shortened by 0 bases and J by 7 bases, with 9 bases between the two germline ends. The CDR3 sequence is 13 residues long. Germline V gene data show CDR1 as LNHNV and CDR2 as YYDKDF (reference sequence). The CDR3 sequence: CATSRDRSGTQYF. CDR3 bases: TGTGCCACCAGCAGAGATAGGTCTGGGACCCAGTACTTC.

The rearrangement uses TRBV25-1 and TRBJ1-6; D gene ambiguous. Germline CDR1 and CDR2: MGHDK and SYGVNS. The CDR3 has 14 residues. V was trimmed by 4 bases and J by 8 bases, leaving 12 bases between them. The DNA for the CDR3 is TGTGCCAGCAGTGCTCCCCGGGTTTATTCACCCCTCCACTTT. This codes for CASSAPRVYSPLHF.

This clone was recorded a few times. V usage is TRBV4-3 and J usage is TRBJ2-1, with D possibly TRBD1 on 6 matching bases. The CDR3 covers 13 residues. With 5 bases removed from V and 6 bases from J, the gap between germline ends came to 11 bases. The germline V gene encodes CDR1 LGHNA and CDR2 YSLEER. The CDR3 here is CASSIDRINEQFF. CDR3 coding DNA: TGCGCCAGCAGCATAGACAGGATCAATGAGCAGTTCTTC.

CDR3 coding DNA: TGCAGTGCTAGACCCTCCGGCGAGCAGTACTTC. This translates into CSARPSGEQYF. The chain is built from TRBV20-1 and TRBJ2-7; D gene uncertain. V was trimmed by 2 bases and J by 6 bases, leaving 8 bases between them. This CDR3 spans 11 amino acids. Per the germline V gene, CDR1 is DFQATT and CDR2 is SNEGSKA (reference sequence).

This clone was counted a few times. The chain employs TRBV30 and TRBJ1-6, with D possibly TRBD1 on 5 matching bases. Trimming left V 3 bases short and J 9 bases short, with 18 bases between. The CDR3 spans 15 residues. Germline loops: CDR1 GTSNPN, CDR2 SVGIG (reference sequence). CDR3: CAWSPGRPSVSPLHF. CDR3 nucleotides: TGTGCCTGGAGCCCGGGGCGGCCATCGGTTTCACCCCTCCACTTT.

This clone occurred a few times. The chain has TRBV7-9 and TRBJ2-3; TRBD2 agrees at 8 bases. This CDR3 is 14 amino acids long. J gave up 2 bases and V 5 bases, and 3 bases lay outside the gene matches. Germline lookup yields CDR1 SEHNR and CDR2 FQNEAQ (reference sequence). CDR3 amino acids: CASSRGLATDTQYF. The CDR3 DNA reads TGTGCCAGCAGCCGTGGACTAGCCACAGATACGCAGTATTTT.